The 18 T cell receptor beta chains given below trace back to one sample, sequenced in a study of T cell changes during pregnancy in multiple sclerosis. Assay used: immunoSEQ multiplex PCR; TCRdb lists only in-frame clones, some missing. The sample has approximately 71,000 clones; roughly nine tenths are singletons. Material: peripheral blood, obtained in the third trimester of pregnancy. The source of these receptors is a female donor with multiple sclerosis, enrolled in a pregnancy study.

This chain links TRBV2 with TRBJ1-1; D uncertain. The CDR3 spans 14 residues. Between the trimmed V and J ends, which lost 5 bases and 2 bases, there was a span of 12 bases. Looked up from germline, CDR1 is SNHLY and CDR2 is FYNNEI. The CDR3 region is CASSSGNRNTEAFF. The CDR3 DNA reads as TGTGCCAGCAGTTCCGGGAATCGTAACACTGAAGCTTTCTTT. The complete variable domain, with remaining parts taken from reference TRBV2 and TRBJ1-1, reads EPEVTQTPSHQVTQMGQEVILRCVPISNHLYFYWYRQILGQKVEFLVSFYNNEISEKSEIFDDQFSVERPDGSNFTLKIRSTKLEDSAMYFCASSSGNRNTEAFFGQGTRLTVV.

The chain combines TRBV19 with TRBJ1-5; D may be TRBD1 (6 bases). Trimming took off 3 bases at V and 6 bases at J, with 12 bases between the two ends. This CDR3 is 14 amino acids long. Germline V CDR1 and CDR2: LNHDA, SQIVND (reference sequence). For the CDR3, the DNA is TGTGCCAGTAGTATTGGGGGCTGGAGTCAGCCCCAGCATTTT. Protein: CASSIGGWSQPQHF.

The chain couples TRBV28 to TRBJ1-5; 7 nucleotides align to TRBD1. This CDR3 region has 15 residues. Germline V gives CDR1 MDHEN, CDR2 SYDVKM. V lost 6 bases to trimming and J lost 4 bases; unmatched junction nucleotides: 9. CDR3 sequence (DNA): TGTGCCAGCAGGCGGACAGGTGGGGATAATCAGCCCCAGCATTTT. This encodes CASRRTGGDNQPQHF.

The chain uses TRBV30 and TRBJ2-1, with 7 bases lining up with TRBD2. Germline trimming cut 2 bases from V and 4 bases from J; bases unmatched to any gene: 17. The length of the CDR3 is 18 residues. The germline V gene encodes CDR1 GTSNPN and CDR2 SVGIG (reference sequence). CDR3 DNA sequence: TGTGCCTGGAGTCCCCAAGGCGGGAGATCTCCAAGGTACAATGAGCAGTTCTTC. Protein product: CAWSPQGGRSPRYNEQFF.

This chain links TRBV18 with TRBJ2-5, with D tentatively TRBD2 (5 bases). Germline CDR1 is KGHSH and CDR2 is LQKENI. The CDR3 extends over 15 amino acids. V lost 2 bases and J 4 bases, leaving 14 bases between the germline ends. In nucleotides, the CDR3 is TGTGCCAGCTCACCAGAGGGCGGTATTGGAGAGACCCAGTACTTC. This encodes CASSPEGGIGETQYF.

The CDR3 loop is CSVDEPRTYNEQFF. The CDR3 region has the DNA TGCAGCGTTGACGAGCCTAGAACCTACAATGAGCAGTTCTTC. The V gene is TRBV29-1, the J gene TRBJ2-1; the D is unclear. The CDR3 totals 14 residues. Germline lookup yields CDR1 SQVTM and CDR2 ANQGSEA. V lost 3 bases and J 2 bases, leaving 11 bases between the germline ends.

Notes on this clone: A read error may produce the germline difference seen at one junction end. The rearrangement joins TRBV6-1 to TRBJ2-7; possible D gene TRBD2, 7 bases. The CDR3 has 14 amino acids. Germline V CDR1 and CDR2: MNHNS, SASEGT. The CDR3 reads CASGEAGEGGEQYF. The CDR3 nucleotides are TGTGCCAGCGGTGAGGCGGGAGAGGGGGGCGAGCAGTACTTC.

The CDR3 here is CASSALTSASNNEQFF. CDR3 DNA: TGTGCCAGCAGCGCTCTTACTAGCGCCTCTAACAATGAGCAGTTCTTC. J is TRBJ2-1 and V is TRBV9; the match to TRBD2 covers 7 bases. The CDR3 is 16 amino acids. The V segment lost 3 bases and the J segment 5 bases; nucleotides outside the gene matches: 11. From germline, CDR1 is SGDLS and CDR2 YYNGEE.

This chain links TRBV5-5 with TRBJ1-4; no clear D. Trimming cost V 0 bases and J 0 bases, with 12 bases left between them. From germline, CDR1 is SGHKS and CDR2 YYEKEE (reference sequence). This CDR3 region has 17 residues. The CDR3 loop is CASSLGAELATNEKLFF. CDR3 DNA: TGTGCCAGCAGCTTGGGGGCAGAACTTGCAACTAATGAAAAACTGTTTTTT.

V gene TRBV25-1 combines with J gene TRBJ2-1; D perhaps matches TRBD1 (5 bases). CDR1 MGHDK and CDR2 SYGVNS come from the germline V gene. Trimming stripped 3 bases from V and 10 bases from J, with 13 bases between. The CDR3 loop spans 13 amino acids. The CDR3 DNA reads TGTGCCAGCAGTGACGAAAGGGGTGGAGAGCAGTTCTTC. Its translation: CASSDERGGEQFF.

V and J are TRBV21-1 and TRBJ2-3; whether TRBD1, the table's D call, matches the DNA was not checked. TRBV21-1 is a known pseudogene. CDR3 length: 14 residues. In DNA form, the CDR3 reads TGTGCCAGCACCATAGGGGGCGGCACAGATACGCAGTATTTT. This encodes CASTIGGGTDTQYF.

This sequence joins TRBV30 and TRBJ2-2; 9 bases map to TRBD1. Per germline, CDR1 GTSNPN and CDR2 SVGIG (reference sequence). With V trimmed by 3 bases and J by 5 bases, 1 base remained unmatched. The CDR3 has 13 residues. CDR3 loop: CAWRDRGTGELFF. As DNA, the CDR3 is TGTGCCTGGAGGGACAGGGGAACCGGGGAGCTGTTTTTT.

About this clone: One end of the junction varies from germline; a read error may be responsible. The chain uses TRBV7-7 and TRBJ2-5; 14 bases are a match to TRBD2. CDR3 size: 16 residues. In germline, CDR1 is SSHAT, CDR2 FNYEAQ (reference sequence). The CDR3 loop reads CASSVGLAGVLETQYF. The CDR3 DNA follows: TGTGCTAGCAGCGTGGGACTAGCGGGAGTTCTAGAGACCCAGTACTTC.

This chain uses TRBV13 with TRBJ2-1, with TRBD1 identical over 11 bases. Per germline, CDR1 PRHDT and CDR2 FYEKMQ (reference sequence). This CDR3 spans 16 amino acids. The V and J ends lost 5 bases and 10 bases, in that order; junction bases with no gene match: 13. CDR3 in amino acids: CASSAGTGGPLREQFF. CDR3 coding DNA: TGTGCCAGCAGCGCCGGGACAGGGGGGCCCTTGAGGGAGCAGTTCTTC.

The chain combines TRBV19 with TRBJ2-7, with 7 nucleotides matching TRBD2. Germline V gene lookup returns CDR1 LNHDA and CDR2 SQIVND (reference sequence). The CDR3 spans 16 residues. V was clipped by 6 bases and J by 3 bases; unmatched bases: 14. The CDR3 spells CASSPPGGRFDYEQYF. The DNA of the CDR3 is TGTGCCAGTAGCCCGCCCGGGGGGAGGTTTGACTACGAGCAGTACTTC.

This clone has a handful of counts. This sequence joins TRBV5-1 and TRBJ1-1; 9 positions match TRBD1. V dropped 4 bases and J dropped 3; count of bases not matched to a gene: 4. Per germline, CDR1 SGHRS and CDR2 YFSETQ. This CDR3 contains 14 residues. The chain's CDR3 is CASSRGQGYTEAFF. The CDR3, as DNA: TGCGCCAGCAGCAGGGGACAGGGTTACACTGAAGCTTTCTTT.

In this sample, this clone turned up once. V usage is TRBV28 and J usage is TRBJ1-2, with 8 bases lining up with TRBD1. The ends lost 6 bases at V and 8 bases at J; junction bases unmatched: 11. This CDR3 region has 14 residues. Germline loops: CDR1 MDHEN, CDR2 SYDVKM. The CDR3 sequence is CASSSFGQGEGYTF. The CDR3 DNA sequence: TGTGCCAGCAGCTCCTTCGGACAGGGTGAGGGCTACACCTTC.

The chain recombines TRBV12-5 with TRBJ2-3; 8 nucleotides agree with TRBD1. J lost 4 bases, V lost 6 bases, and 9 bases had no gene match. The CDR3 contains 15 residues. CDR1 is LGHNT, CDR2 FRNRAP, per germline. CDR3 coding DNA: TGTGCTAGTGGCCCCGGACAGGGAATAGCAGATACGCAGTATTTT. This sequence encodes CASGPGQGIADTQYF.